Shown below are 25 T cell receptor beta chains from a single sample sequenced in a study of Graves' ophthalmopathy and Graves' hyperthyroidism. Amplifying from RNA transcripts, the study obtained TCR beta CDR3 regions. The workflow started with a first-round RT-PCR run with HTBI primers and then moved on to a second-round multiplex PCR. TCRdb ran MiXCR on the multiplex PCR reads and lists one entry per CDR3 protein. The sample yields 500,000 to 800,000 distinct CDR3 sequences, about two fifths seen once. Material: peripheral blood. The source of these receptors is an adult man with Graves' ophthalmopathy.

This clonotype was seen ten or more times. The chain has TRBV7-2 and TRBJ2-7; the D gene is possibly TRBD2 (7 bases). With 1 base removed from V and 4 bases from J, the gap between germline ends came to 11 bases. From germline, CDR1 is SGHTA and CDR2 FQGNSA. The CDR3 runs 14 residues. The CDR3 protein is CASSLEGGHYEQYF. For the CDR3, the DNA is TGTGCCAGCAGCTTAGAGGGGGGGCATTACGAGCAGTACTTC.

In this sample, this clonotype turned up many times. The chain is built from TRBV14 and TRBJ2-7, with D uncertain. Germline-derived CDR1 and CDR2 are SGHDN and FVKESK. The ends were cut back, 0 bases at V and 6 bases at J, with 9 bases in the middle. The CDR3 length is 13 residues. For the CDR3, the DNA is TGTGCCAGCAGCCAAGATAAAAAAAGCGAGCAGTACTTC. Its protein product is CASSQDKKSEQYF.

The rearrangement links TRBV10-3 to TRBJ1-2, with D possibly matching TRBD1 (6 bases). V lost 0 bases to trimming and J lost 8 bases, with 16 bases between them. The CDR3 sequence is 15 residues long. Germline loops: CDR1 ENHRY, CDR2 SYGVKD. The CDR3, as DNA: TGTGCCATCAGTGAGTCTTTAGCGGACAGTCGGGGCTACACCTTC. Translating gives CAISESLADSRGYTF.

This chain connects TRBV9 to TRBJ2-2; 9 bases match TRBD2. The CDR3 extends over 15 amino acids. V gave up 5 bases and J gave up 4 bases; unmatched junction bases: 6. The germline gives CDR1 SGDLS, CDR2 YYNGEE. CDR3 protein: CASSDGTSSTGELFF. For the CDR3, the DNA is TGTGCCAGCAGTGATGGGACTAGCAGCACCGGGGAGCTGTTTTTT.

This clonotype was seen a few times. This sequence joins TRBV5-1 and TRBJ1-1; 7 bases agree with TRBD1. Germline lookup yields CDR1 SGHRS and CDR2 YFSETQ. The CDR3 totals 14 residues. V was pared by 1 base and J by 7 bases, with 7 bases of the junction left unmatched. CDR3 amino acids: CASSLREGAGEAFF. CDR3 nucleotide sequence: TGCGCCAGCAGCTTGAGGGAGGGGGCAGGTGAAGCTTTCTTT.

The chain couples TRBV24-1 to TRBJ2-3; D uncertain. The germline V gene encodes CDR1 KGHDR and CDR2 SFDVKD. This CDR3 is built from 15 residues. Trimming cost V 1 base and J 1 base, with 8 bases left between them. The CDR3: CATSDFADRTDTQYF. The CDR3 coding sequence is TGTGCCACCAGTGATTTCGCAGATCGCACAGATACGCAGTATTTT.

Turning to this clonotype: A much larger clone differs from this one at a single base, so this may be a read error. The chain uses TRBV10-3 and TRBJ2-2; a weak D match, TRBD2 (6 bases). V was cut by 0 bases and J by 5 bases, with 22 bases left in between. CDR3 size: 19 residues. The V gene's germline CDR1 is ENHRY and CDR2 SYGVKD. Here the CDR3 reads CAISESWRERVRGTGELFF. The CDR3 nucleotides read TGTGCCATCAGTGAGTCGTGGAGGGAGCGGGTGAGAGGTACCGGGGAGCTGTTTTTT.

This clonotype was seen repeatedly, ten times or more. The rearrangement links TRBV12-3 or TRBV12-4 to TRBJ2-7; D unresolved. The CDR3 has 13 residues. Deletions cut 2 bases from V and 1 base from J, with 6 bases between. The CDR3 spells CASSLSESYEQYF. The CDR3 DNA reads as TGTGCCAGCAGTTTAAGCGAATCCTACGAGCAGTACTTC.

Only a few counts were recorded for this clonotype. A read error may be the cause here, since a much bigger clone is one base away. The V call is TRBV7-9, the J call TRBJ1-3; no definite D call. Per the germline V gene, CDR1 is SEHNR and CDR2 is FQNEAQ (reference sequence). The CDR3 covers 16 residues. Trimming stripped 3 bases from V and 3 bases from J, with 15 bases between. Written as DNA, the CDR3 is TGTGCCAGCAGCTTGGAGGTAGGCTTAGTTGGAAACACCATATATTTT. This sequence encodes CASSLEVGLVGNTIYF.

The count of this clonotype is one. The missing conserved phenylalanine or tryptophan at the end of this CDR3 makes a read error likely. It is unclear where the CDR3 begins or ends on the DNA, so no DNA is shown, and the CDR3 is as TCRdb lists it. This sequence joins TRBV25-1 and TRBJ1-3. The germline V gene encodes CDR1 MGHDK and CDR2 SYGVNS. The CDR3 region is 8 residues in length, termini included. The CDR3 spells CASSESAG.

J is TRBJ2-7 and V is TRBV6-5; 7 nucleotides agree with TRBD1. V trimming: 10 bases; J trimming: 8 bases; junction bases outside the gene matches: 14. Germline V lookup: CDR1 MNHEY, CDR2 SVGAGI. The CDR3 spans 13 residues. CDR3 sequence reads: CATQDRFYFKQYF. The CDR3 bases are TGTGCCACCCAGGACAGGTTTTACTTCAAGCAGTACTTC.

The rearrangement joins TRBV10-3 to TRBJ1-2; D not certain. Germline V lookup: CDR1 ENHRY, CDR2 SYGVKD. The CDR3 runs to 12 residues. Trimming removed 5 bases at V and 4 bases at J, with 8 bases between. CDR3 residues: CAISNEGYGYTF. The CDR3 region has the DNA TGTGCCATCAGTAATGAGGGCTATGGCTACACCTTC.

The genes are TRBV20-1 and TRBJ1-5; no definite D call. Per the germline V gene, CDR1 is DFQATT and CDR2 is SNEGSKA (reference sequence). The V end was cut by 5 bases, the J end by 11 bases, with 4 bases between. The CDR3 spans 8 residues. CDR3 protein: CSAWAQHF. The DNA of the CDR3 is TGCAGTGCTTGGGCCCAGCATTTT.

The CDR3 DNA reads TGTGCCAGTAGTATAATTCGGCGGGAGGACACCGGGGAGCTGTTTTTT. Residues: CASSIIRREDTGELFF. This sequence joins TRBV19 and TRBJ2-2; the match to TRBD2 covers 8 bases. The junction had 5 bases not matched to a gene; V was cut back by 2 bases and J by 3 bases. The germline V gene encodes CDR1 LNHDA and CDR2 SQIVND (reference sequence). This CDR3 is 16 amino acids long.

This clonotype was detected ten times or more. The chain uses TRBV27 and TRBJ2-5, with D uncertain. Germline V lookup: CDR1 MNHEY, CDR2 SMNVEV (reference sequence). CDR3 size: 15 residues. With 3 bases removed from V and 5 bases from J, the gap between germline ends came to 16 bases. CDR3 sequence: CASSFSASTVETQYF. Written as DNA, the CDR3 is TGTGCCAGCAGTTTTTCGGCGTCGACCGTCGAGACCCAGTACTTC.

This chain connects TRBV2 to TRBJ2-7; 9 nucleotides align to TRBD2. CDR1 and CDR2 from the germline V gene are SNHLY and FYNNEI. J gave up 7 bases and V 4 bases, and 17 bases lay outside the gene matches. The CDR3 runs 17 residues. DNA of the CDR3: TGTGCCAGCAGTGCCCTAAGGCGGGAGGGCCAGGACGGGGAGCAGTACTTC. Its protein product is CASSALRREGQDGEQYF.

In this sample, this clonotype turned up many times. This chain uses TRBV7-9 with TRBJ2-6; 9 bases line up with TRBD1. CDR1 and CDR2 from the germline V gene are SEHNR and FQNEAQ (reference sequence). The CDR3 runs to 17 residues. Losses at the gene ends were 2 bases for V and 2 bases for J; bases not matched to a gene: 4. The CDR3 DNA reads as TGTGCCAGCAGCTTATCCGGGACAGGGACTGGGGCCAACGTCCTGACTTTC. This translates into CASSLSGTGTGANVLTF.

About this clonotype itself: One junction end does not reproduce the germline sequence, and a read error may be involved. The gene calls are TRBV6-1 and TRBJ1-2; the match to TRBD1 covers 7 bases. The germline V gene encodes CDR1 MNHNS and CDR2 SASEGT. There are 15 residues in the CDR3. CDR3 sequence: CASSERGPAVYDYTF. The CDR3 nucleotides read TGTGCCAGCAGTGAAAGGGGGCCGGCGGTCTATGACTACACCTTC.

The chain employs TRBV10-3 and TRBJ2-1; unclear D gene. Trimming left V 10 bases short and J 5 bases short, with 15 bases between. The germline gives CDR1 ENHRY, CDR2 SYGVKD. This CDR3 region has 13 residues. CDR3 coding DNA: TGTGCCACCGGAAAGAAGCGAGACAATGAGCAGTTCTTC. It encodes CATGKKRDNEQFF.

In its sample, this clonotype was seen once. The DNA of the CDR3 is TGTGCCAGCAGTAGGGGTAGCGGGAGGGAGACCGGGGAGCTGTTTTTT. This translates into CASSRGSGRETGELFF. The V and J genes are TRBV2 and TRBJ2-2; 11 bases align to TRBD2. CDR3 size: 16 residues. Germline values: CDR1 SNHLY, CDR2 FYNNEI. Trimming took 5 bases from V and 5 from J; bases not matched to a gene: 7.

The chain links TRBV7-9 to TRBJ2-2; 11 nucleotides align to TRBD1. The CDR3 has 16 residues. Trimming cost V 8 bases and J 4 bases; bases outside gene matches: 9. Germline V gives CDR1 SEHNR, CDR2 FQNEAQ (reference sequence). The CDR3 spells CASLPDRGQTTGELFF. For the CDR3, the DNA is TGTGCCAGCCTTCCGGACAGGGGGCAGACCACCGGGGAGCTGTTTTTT.

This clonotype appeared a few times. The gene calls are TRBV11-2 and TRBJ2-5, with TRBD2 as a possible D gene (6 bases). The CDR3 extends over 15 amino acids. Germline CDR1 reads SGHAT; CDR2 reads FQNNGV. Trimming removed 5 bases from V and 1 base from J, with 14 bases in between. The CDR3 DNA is TGTGCCAGCAGCCGGGAGACACCCTTCCAAGAGACCCAGTACTTC. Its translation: CASSRETPFQETQYF. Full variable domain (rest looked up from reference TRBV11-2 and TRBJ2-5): EAGVAQSPRYKIIEKRQSVAFWCNPISGHATLYWYQQILGQGPKLLIQFQNNGVVDDSQLPKDRFSAERLKGVDSTLKIQPAKLEDSAVYLCASSRETPFQETQYFGPGTRLLVL.

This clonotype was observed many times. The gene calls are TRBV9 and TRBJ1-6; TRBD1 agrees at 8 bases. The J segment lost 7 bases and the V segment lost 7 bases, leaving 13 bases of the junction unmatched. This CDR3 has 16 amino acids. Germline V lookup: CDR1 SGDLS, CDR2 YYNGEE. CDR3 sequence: CASSPGSGQGNSPLHF. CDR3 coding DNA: TGTGCCAGCTCCCCTGGAAGTGGACAGGGAAATTCACCCCTCCACTTT.

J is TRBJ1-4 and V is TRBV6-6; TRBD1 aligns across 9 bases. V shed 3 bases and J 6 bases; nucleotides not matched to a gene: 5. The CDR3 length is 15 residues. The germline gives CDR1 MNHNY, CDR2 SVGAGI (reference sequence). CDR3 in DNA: TGTGCCAGCAGTTATCACCGGGACAGGGATGAAAAACTGTTTTTT. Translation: CASSYHRDRDEKLFF.

The CDR3 loop reads CASSQGSSRGDTIYF. The CDR3 nucleotides read TGTGCCAGCAGCCAAGGTAGCAGTAGGGGTGACACCATATATTTT. The chain carries TRBV6-1 and TRBJ1-3, with D possibly being TRBD1 (5 bases). The CDR3 spans 15 residues. CDR1 is MNHNS and CDR2 is SASEGT in the germline V gene. V was shortened by 6 bases and J by 8 bases, with 20 bases between the two germline ends.